Listed below are T cell receptor beta chains from one sample, sequenced in a study of shared clonotypes between healthy human individuals. Assay: immunoSEQ multiplex PCR; the TCRdb copy retains only in-frame clones and omits some. The sample yields hundreds of thousands of clones, about 95% seen once. Sequenced: naive CD8+ T cells sorted from blood. These receptors were collected from a woman aged 30 to 39 in good health. Each CDR3 is given with its conserved first and last residue. A D gene is named only where the DNA matches it firmly. Only some rows state a clone size, as once, few, many or a class for expanded clones.

TRBJ2-5	.	.	TRBV28	CASSLHHSSETQYF	TGTGCCAGCAGTCTCCATCATTCGTCAGAGACCCAGTACTTC
TRBJ1-1	TRBD1	.	TRBV9	CASSIGTGSITEAFF	TGTGCCAGCAGCATTGGGACAGGGTCGATCACTGAAGCTTTCTTT
TRBJ1-1	.	.	TRBV7-9	CASSLTGLNTEAFF	TGTGCCAGCAGCTTAACAGGGTTGAACACTGAAGCTTTCTTT
TRBJ2-7	TRBD1	.	TRBV2	CASSFGQGFNREQYF	TGTGCCAGCAGTTTCGGACAGGGGTTTAATCGCGAGCAGTACTTC
TRBJ1-1	.	.	TRBV9	CASSEGNVNTEAFF	TGTGCCAGCAGCGAGGGTAACGTGAACACTGAAGCTTTCTTT
TRBJ1-2	TRBD1	.	TRBV28	CASSFGTGGNYGYTF	TGTGCCAGCAGTTTCGGGACAGGGGGTAACTATGGCTACACCTTC
TRBJ2-2	.	.	TRBV7-9	CASSGPQSGTGELFF	TGTGCCAGCAGCGGACCCCAATCGGGCACCGGGGAGCTGTTTTTT
TRBJ1-3	.	.	TRBV11-1	CASSSSGVGNTIYF	TGTGCCAGCAGCTCATCAGGGGTTGGAAACACCATATATTTT
TRBJ2-7	.	once	TRBV5-4	CASSLDFYEQYF	TGTGCCAGCAGCTTGGATTTCTACGAGCAGTACTTC
TRBJ2-1	TRBD2	.	TRBV7-3	CASSRTGLAGAEVDEQFF	TGTGCCAGCAGCCGAACGGGACTAGCGGGAGCCGAAGTGGATGAGCAGTTCTTC
TRBJ2-1	TRBD2	.	TRBV15	CATSTLAGGHNEQFF	TGTGCCACCAGCACACTAGCGGGAGGACACAATGAGCAGTTCTTC
TRBJ1-1	.	.	TRBV11-2	CASSADARIMNTEAFF	TGTGCCAGCAGCGCCGACGCAAGGATCATGAACACTGAAGCTTTCTTT
TRBJ1-5	.	.	TRBV13	CASSLDSNQPQHF	TGTGCCAGCAGCTTGGACAGCAATCAGCCCCAGCATTTT
TRBJ2-7	TRBD2	.	TRBV13	CASSLRLAGYEQYF	TGTGCCAGCAGTCTAAGACTAGCGGGGTACGAGCAGTACTTC
TRBJ1-5	.	.	TRBV28	CASSLTGSNQPQHF	TGTGCCAGCAGTTTGACGGGTAGCAATCAGCCCCAGCATTTT
TRBJ2-1	TRBD2	.	TRBV19	CASSNILAGVKYEQFF	TGTGCCAGTAGTAATATACTAGCGGGAGTTAAGTATGAGCAGTTCTTC
TRBJ2-7	TRBD2	.	TRBV4-1	CASSQGPGLAGGSYEQYF	TGCGCCAGCAGCCAAGGACCGGGACTAGCGGGAGGCTCCTACGAGCAGTACTTC
TRBJ2-1	.	.	TRBV7-3	CASSPHQSSYNEQFF	TGTGCCAGCAGCCCGCATCAGAGTTCCTACAATGAGCAGTTCTTC
TRBJ2-5	TRBD2	.	TRBV7-2	CASSLLAGGPGETQYF	TGTGCCAGCAGCCTCCTAGCGGGAGGGCCTGGAGAGACCCAGTACTTC
TRBJ2-5	TRBD1	.	TRBV7-9	CASSYIGTEEETQYF	TGTGCCAGCAGCTACATCGGGACAGAAGAAGAGACCCAGTACTTC
TRBJ1-2	.	.	TRBV2	CASLKRTGEYGYTF	TGTGCCAGCCTCAAACGGACCGGGGAGTATGGCTACACCTTC
TRBJ2-1	.	.	TRBV29-1	CSVVLINYNEQFF	TGCAGCGTTGTCTTGATCAACTACAATGAGCAGTTCTTC
TRBJ2-7	.	.	TRBV28	CASRAGHHLYEQYF	TGTGCCAGCAGGGCGGGACATCACCTCTACGAGCAGTACTTC
TRBJ1-2	.	.	TRBV6-1	CASSSWTYGYTF	TGTGCCAGCAGTTCATGGACCTATGGCTACACCTTC
TRBJ1-5	.	.	TRBV7-9	CASSLPGGQPQHF	TGTGCCAGCAGTCTTCCTGGTGGCCAGCCCCAGCATTTT
TRBJ2-7	.	.	TRBV28	CASSPPRSYEQYF	TGTGCCAGCAGTCCCCCCCGCTCCTACGAGCAGTACTTC
TRBJ1-2	.	.	TRBV7-6	CASSPPNRDHYGYTF	TGTGCCAGCAGCCCCCCGAACAGGGACCACTATGGCTACACCTTC
TRBJ2-1	.	once	TRBV7-3	CASSPGESTPRNEQFF	TGTGCCAGCAGCCCCGGGGAATCCACCCCTCGGAATGAGCAGTTCTTC
TRBJ2-1	.	.	TRBV11-2	CASRLGNEQFF	TGTGCCAGCAGGCTAGGTAATGAGCAGTTCTTC
TRBJ1-5	.	.	TRBV7-9	CASSLGRSNQPQHF	TGTGCCAGCAGCTTAGGTCGTAGCAATCAGCCCCAGCATTTT
TRBJ2-1	TRBD2	.	TRBV5-4	CASSEGTSSYNEQFF	TGTGCCAGCAGCGAGGGGACTAGCTCCTACAATGAGCAGTTCTTC
TRBJ2-5	TRBD2	.	TRBV30	CAWSPQPGLAWETQYF	TGTGCCTGGAGTCCTCAGCCGGGACTAGCGTGGGAGACCCAGTACTTC
TRBJ2-1	TRBD2	.	TRBV9	CASSVVPSGRAGNEQFF	TGTGCCAGCAGCGTAGTCCCGAGCGGGAGGGCCGGGAATGAGCAGTTCTTC
TRBJ2-2	.	.	TRBV14	CASSQRLAPGELFF	TGTGCCAGCAGCCAAAGGCTAGCCCCCGGGGAGCTGTTTTTT
TRBJ1-1	.	.	TRBV19	CASSIYPGVNTEAFF	TGTGCCAGTAGTATATACCCAGGGGTGAACACTGAAGCTTTCTTT
TRBJ2-4	TRBD1	.	TRBV4-1	CASSPRDRVPTKNIQYF	TGCGCCAGCAGCCCCCGGGACAGGGTTCCGACCAAAAACATTCAGTACTTC
TRBJ1-3	.	few	TRBV18	CASSPEGTGNTIYF	TGTGCCAGCTCACCGGAGGGAACTGGAAACACCATATATTTT
TRBJ1-5	.	few	TRBV7-8	CASSLANGAEQPQHF	TGTGCCAGCAGCTTAGCCAACGGTGCAGAACAGCCCCAGCATTTT
TRBJ2-7	.	.	TRBV6-1	CATLDWSSYEQYF	TGTGCCACGCTTGACTGGAGCTCCTACGAGCAGTACTTC
TRBJ2-1	.	.	TRBV27	CASSLYGGSEQFF	TGTGCCAGCAGTTTATACGGGGGCAGTGAGCAGTTCTTC
TRBJ2-2	.	.	TRBV4-1	CASSLRTGELFF	TGCGCCAGCAGCCTTCGTACCGGGGAGCTGTTTTTT
TRBJ2-5	TRBD1	.	TRBV13	CASSTGTGSETQYF	TGTGCCAGCAGCACCGGGACAGGGTCCGAGACCCAGTACTTC
TRBJ2-1	.	.	TRBV19	CASSIGGQGYNEQFF	TGTGCCAGTAGTATCGGGGGTCAGGGTTACAATGAGCAGTTCTTC
TRBJ1-2	.	.	TRBV5-4	CASRDTQGFWGYTF	TGTGCCAGCAGAGATACTCAGGGATTTTGGGGCTACACCTTC
TRBJ2-5	.	.	TRBV28	CASSPSSSETQYF	TGTGCCAGCAGTCCCAGCTCGTCAGAGACCCAGTACTTC